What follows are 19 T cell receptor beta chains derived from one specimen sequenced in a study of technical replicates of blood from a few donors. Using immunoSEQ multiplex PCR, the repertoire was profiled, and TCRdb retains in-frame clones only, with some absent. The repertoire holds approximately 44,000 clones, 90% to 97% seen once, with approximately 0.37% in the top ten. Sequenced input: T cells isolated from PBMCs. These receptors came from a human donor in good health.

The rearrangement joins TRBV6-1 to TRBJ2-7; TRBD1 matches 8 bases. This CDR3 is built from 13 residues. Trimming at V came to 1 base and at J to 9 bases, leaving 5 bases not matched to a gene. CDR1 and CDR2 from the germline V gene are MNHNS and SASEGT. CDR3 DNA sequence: TGTGCCAGCAGTGAAGGGACAGGGTATCGGCAGTACTTC. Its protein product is CASSEGTGYRQYF.

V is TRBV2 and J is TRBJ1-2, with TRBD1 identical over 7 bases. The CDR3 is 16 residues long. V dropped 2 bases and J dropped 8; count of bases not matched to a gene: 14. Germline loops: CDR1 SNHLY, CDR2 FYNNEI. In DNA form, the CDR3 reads TGTGCCAGCAGTGAAAATCGAGGGGGCCGGGTCGGGGGCTACACCTTC. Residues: CASSENRGGRVGGYTF.

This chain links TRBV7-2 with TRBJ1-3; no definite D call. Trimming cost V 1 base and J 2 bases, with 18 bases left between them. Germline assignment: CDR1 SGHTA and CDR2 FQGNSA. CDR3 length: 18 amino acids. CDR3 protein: CASSLVINFRLPGNTIYF. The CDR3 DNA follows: TGTGCCAGCAGCTTAGTCATAAATTTTCGGTTGCCTGGAAACACCATATATTTT.

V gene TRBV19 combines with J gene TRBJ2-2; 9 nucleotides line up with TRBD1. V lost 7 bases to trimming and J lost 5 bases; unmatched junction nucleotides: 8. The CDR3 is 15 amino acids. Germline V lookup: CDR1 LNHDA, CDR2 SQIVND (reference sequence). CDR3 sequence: CASKRAGTGTGELFF. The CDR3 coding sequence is TGTGCCAGTAAGAGGGCCGGGACAGGGACCGGGGAGCTGTTTTTT.

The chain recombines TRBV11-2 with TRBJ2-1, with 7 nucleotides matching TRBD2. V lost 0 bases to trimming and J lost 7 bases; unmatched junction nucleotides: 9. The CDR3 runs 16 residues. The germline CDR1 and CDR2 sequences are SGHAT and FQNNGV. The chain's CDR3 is CASSLDSGREGNEQFF. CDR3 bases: TGTGCCAGCAGCTTAGATTCGGGTAGGGAGGGGAATGAGCAGTTCTTC.

CDR3: CASSPTGPADTQYF. CDR3 bases: TGTGCCAGCAGCCCGACAGGGCCCGCAGATACGCAGTATTTT. The chain combines TRBV4-2 with TRBJ2-3; 7 bases are a match to TRBD1. This CDR3 region has 14 residues. Per germline, CDR1 LGHNA and CDR2 YNFKEQ. V was pared by 4 bases and J by 4 bases, with 5 bases of the junction left unmatched.

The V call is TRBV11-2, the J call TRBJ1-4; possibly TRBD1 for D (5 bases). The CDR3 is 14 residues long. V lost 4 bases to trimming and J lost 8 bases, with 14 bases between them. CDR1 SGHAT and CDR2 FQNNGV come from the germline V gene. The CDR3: CASSSHAGGEKLFF. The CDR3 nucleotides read TGTGCCAGCAGCTCCCACGCGGGGGGGGAAAAACTGTTTTTT.

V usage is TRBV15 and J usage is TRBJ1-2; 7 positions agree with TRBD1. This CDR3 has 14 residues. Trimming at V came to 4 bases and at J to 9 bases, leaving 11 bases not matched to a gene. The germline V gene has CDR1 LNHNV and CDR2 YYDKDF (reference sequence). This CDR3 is CATSNLQGLDSYTF. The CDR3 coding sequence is TGTGCCACCAGCAACCTACAGGGGCTGGATAGCTACACCTTC.

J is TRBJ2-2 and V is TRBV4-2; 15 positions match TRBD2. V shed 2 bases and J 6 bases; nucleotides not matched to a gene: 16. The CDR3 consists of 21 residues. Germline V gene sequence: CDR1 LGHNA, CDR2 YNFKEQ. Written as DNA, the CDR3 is TGTGCCAGCAGCCAACCCACGGGACTAGCGGGAGGAAGGACCTTCCCCGGGGAGCTGTTTTTT. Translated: CASSQPTGLAGGRTFPGELFF.

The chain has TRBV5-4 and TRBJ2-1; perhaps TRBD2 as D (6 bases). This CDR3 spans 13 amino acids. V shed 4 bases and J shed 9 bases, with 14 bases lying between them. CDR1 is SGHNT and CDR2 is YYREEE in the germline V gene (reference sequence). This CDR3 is CASSPKDGSEQFF. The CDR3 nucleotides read TGTGCCAGCAGCCCCAAAGACGGGAGTGAGCAGTTCTTC.

The CDR3: CASSDSDRSLGPQHF. The DNA for the CDR3 is TGTGCCAGCAGTGACTCGGACAGGTCCTTAGGACCCCAGCATTTT. The chain employs TRBV6-4 and TRBJ1-5; TRBD1 aligns across 7 bases. The CDR3 spans 15 residues. J was trimmed by 10 bases and V by 0 bases; bases with no gene match: 9. In germline, CDR1 is MRHNA, CDR2 SNTAGT.

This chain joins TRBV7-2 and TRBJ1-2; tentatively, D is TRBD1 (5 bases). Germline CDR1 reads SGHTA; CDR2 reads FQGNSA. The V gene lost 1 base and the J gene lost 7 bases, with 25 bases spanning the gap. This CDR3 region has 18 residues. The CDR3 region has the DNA TGTGCCAGCAGCTTAGAATTTCAGGGCTACGTTCTAACGGGTGGCTACACCTTC. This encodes CASSLEFQGYVLTGGYTF.

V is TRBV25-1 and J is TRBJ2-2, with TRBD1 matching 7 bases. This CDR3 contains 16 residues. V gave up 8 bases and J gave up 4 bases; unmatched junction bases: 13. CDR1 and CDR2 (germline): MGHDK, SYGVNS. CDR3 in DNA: TGTGCCAGCCGCGTTCCCGGGACAGCCTTCACCGGGGAGCTGTTTTTT. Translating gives CASRVPGTAFTGELFF.

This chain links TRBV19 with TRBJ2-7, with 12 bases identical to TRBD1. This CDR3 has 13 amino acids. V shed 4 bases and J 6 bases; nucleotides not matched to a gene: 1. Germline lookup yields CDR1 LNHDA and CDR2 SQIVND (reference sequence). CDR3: CASSRDRGREQYF. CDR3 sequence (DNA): TGTGCCAGTAGTAGGGACAGGGGGCGCGAGCAGTACTTC.

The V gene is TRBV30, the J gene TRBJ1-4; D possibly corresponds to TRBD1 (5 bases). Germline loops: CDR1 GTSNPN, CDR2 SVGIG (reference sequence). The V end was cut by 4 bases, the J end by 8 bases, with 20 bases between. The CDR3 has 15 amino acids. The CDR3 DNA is TGTGCCTGGAACCCGCGGAGGGGAATAGGCGAAAAACTGTTTTTT. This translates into CAWNPRRGIGEKLFF.

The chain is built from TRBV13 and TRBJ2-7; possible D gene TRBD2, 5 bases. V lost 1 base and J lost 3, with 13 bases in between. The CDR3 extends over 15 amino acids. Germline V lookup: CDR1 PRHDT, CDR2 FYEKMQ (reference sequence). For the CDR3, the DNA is TGTGCCAGCAGCTTAGTCCGGGATGGAGTCTACGAGCAGTACTTC. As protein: CASSLVRDGVYEQYF.

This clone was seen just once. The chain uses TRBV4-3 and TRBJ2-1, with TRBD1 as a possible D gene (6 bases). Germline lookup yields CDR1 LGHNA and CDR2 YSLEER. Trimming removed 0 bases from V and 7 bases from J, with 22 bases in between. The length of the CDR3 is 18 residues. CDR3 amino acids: CASSQDYSTQGNRNEQFF. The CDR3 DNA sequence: TGCGCCAGCAGCCAAGATTATTCTACCCAGGGGAACCGGAATGAGCAGTTCTTC.

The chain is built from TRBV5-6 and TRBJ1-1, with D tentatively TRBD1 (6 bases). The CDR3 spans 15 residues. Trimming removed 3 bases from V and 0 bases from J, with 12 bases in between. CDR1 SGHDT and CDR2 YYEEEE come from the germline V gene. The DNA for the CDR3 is TGTGCCAGCAGCTGGGGGGGACACATGAACACTGAAGCTTTCTTT. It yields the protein CASSWGGHMNTEAFF.

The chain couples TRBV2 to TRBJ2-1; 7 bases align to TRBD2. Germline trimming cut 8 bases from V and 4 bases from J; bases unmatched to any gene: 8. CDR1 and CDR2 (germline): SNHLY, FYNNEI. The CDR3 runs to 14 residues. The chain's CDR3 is CASLGSSGYNEQFF. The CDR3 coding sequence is TGTGCCAGCCTTGGTTCTAGCGGATACAATGAGCAGTTCTTC. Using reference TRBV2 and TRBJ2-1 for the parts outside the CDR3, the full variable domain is EPEVTQTPSHQVTQMGQEVILRCVPISNHLYFYWYRQILGQKVEFLVSFYNNEISEKSEIFDDQFSVERPDGSNFTLKIRSTKLEDSAMYFCASLGSSGYNEQFFGPGTRLTVL.